This T cell receptor (beta chain) was retrieved from a study of blood T cell repertoires in COVID-19. Study-wide context: Samples representing acute and convalescent COVID-19 were sourced from the United States, Italy and Spain. T cells, B-cell-depleted T cells, or PBMCs supplied cDNA or gDNA.

The data were produced by immunoSEQ multiplex PCR, yet TCRdb's version contains in-frame clones alone and is incomplete. The data contain just over 250,000 clones, around 90% of them seen just once; the ten biggest clones take up 2.6%. Trimming removed 0 bases at V and 1 base at J, with 6 bases between. CDR1 is SGHVS and CDR2 is FQNEAQ in the germline V gene. This CDR3 contains 15 residues. It was during active infection that Seattle patients were enrolled and then longitudinally followed. This sequence joins TRBV7-8 and TRBJ2-2; TRBD2 might be the D (6 bases). What was sequenced was peripheral blood. The TCR originated in a person in their late teens or twenties with COVID-19, enrolled during active disease. CDR3 sequence reads: CASSLAGGNTGELFF. In DNA, the CDR3 is TGTGCCAGCAGCTTAGCGGGAGGGAACACCGGGGAGCTGTTTTTT.